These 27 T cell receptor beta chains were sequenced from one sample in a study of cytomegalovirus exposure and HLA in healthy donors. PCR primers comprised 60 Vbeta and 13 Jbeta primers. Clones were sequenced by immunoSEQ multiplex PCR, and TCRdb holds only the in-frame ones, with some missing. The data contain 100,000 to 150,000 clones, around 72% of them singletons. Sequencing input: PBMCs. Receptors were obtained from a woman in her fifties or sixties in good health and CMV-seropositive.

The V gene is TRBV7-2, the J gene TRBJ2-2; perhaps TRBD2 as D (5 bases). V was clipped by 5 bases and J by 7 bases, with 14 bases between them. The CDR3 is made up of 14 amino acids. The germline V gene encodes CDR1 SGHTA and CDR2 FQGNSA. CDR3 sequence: CASSQGGLYGELFF. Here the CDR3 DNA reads TGTGCCAGCAGCCAAGGAGGACTCTACGGGGAGCTGTTTTTT.

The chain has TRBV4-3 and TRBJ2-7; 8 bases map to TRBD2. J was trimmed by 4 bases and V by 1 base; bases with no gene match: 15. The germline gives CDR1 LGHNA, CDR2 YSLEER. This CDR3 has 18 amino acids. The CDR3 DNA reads TGCGCCAGCAGCCAAGTCAGCAACCTAGCGGGTGGCAAATACGAGCAGTACTTC. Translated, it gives CASSQVSNLAGGKYEQYF.

Here the CDR3 reads CASSQDHSGGYEQYF. The CDR3 DNA is TGCGCCAGCAGCCAAGATCACAGCGGGGGCTACGAGCAGTACTTC. The chain couples TRBV4-1 to TRBJ2-7, with 8 bases fitting TRBD2. V dropped 0 bases and J dropped 3; count of bases not matched to a gene: 4. The germline V gene encodes CDR1 MGHRA and CDR2 YSYEKL. The CDR3 has 15 residues.

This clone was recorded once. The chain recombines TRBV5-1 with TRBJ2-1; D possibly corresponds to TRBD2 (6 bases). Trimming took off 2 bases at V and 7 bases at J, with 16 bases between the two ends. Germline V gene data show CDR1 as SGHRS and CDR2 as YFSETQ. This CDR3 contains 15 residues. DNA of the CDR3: TGCGCCAGCAGCTTCGACGGGGGTAAAGGGAATGAGCAGTTCTTC. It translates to CASSFDGGKGNEQFF. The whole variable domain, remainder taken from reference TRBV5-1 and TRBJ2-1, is KAGVTQTPRYLIKTRGQQVTLSCSPISGHRSVSWYQQTPGQGLQFLFEYFSETQRNKGNFPGRFSGRQFSNSRSEMNVSTLELGDSALYLCASSFDGGKGNEQFFGPGTRLTVL.

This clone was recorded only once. CDR3 amino acids: CASSVPDRGETQYF. CDR3 DNA: TGTGCCAGCAGCGTCCCAGACAGGGGCGAGACCCAGTACTTC. V and J are TRBV9 and TRBJ2-5; 8 nucleotides line up with TRBD1. Germline CDR1 reads SGDLS; CDR2 reads YYNGEE. The V and J ends lost 2 bases and 5 bases, in that order; junction bases with no gene match: 5. The CDR3 runs 14 residues.

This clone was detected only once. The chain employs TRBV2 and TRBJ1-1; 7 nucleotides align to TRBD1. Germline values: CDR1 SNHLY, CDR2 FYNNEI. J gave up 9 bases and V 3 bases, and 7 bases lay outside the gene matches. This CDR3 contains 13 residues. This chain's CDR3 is CASSEETGTQAFF. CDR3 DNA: TGTGCCAGCAGTGAGGAGACAGGGACTCAAGCTTTCTTT. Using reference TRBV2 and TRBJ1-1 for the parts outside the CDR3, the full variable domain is EPEVTQTPSHQVTQMGQEVILRCVPISNHLYFYWYRQILGQKVEFLVSFYNNEISEKSEIFDDQFSVERPDGSNFTLKIRSTKLEDSAMYFCASSEETGTQAFFGQGTRLTVV.

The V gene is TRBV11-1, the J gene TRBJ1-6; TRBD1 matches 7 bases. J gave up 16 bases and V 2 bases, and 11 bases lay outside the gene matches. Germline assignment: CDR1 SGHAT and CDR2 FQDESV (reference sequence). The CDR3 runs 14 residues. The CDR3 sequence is CASSLRDSGPNLHF. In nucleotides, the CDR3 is TGTGCCAGCAGCTTACGGGACAGTGGACCTAATCTCCACTTT.

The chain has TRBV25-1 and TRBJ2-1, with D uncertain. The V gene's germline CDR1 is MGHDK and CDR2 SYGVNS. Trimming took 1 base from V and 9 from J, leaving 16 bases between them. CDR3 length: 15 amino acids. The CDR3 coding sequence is TGTGCCAGCAGTGAATCTTCCCCGGGTGGCGGTGAGCAGTTCTTC. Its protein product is CASSESSPGGGEQFF.

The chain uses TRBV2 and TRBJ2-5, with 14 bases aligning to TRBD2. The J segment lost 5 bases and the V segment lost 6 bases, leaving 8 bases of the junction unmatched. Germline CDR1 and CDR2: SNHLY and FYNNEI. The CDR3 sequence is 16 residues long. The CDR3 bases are TGTGCCAGCAGGGGACTAGCGGGGGTTCCATGGGAGACCCAGTACTTC. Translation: CASRGLAGVPWETQYF.

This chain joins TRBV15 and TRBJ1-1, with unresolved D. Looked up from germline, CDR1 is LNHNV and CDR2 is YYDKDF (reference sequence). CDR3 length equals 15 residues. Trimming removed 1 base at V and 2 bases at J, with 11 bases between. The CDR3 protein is CATSRGGNSNTEAFF. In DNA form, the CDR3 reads TGTGCCACCAGCAGAGGAGGGAACAGTAACACTGAAGCTTTCTTT.

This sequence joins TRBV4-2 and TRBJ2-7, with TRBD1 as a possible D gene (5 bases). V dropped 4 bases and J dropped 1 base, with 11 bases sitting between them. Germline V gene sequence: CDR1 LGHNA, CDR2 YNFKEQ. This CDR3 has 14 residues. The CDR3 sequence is CASSRPQASYEQYF. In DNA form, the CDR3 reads TGTGCCAGCAGCCGTCCACAGGCGTCCTACGAGCAGTACTTC.

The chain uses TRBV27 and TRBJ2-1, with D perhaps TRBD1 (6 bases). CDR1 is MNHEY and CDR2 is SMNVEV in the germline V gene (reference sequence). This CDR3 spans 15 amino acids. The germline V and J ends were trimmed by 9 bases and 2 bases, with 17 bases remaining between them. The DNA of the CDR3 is TGTGCCAGTGGGACGGGACAAGCACCCTACAATGAGCAGTTCTTC. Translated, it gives CASGTGQAPYNEQFF.

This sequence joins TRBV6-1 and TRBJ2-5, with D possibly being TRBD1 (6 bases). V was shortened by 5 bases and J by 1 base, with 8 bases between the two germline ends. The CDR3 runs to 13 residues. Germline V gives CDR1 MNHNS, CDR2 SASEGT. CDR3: CASSWGPQETQYF. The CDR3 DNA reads TGTGCCAGCAGTTGGGGGCCCCAAGAGACCCAGTACTTC.

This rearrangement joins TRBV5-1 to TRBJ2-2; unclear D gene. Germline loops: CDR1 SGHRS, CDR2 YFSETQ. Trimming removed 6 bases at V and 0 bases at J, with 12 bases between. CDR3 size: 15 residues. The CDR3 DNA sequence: TGCGCCAGCAACCCGGGTGTCGCGAACACCGGGGAGCTGTTTTTT. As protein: CASNPGVANTGELFF.

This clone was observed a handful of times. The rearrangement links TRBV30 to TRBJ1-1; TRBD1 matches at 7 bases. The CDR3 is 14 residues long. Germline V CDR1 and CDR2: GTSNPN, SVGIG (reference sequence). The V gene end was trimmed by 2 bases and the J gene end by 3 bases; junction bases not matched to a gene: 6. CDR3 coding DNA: TGTGCCTGGAGTCCGAGGACAGGCTACACTGAAGCTTTCTTT. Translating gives CAWSPRTGYTEAFF.

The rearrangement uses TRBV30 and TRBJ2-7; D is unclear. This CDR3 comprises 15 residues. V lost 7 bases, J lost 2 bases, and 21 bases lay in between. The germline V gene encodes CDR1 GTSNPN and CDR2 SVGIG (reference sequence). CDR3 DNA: TGTGCCTCATTCGTATGGCAGTCCACGACCTACGAGCAGTACTTC. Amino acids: CASFVWQSTTYEQYF.

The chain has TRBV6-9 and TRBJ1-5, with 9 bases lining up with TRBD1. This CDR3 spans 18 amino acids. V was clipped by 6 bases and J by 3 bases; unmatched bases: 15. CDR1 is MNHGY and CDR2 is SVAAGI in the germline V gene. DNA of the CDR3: TGTGCCAGCAGGATAAGGACAGGGGCCCGGCCTTTCAATCAGCCCCAGCATTTT. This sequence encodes CASRIRTGARPFNQPQHF.

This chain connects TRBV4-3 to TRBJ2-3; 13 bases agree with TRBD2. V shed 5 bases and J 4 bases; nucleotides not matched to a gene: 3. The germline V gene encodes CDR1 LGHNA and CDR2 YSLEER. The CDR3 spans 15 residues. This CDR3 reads CASSRTSGSADTQYF. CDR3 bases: TGCGCCAGCAGCAGGACTAGCGGGAGCGCAGATACGCAGTATTTT.

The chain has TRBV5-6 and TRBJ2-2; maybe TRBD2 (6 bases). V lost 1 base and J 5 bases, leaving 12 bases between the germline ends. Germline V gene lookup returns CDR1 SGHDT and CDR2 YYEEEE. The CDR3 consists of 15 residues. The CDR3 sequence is CASSLSGVRTGELFF. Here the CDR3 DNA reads TGTGCCAGCAGCTTGTCGGGGGTACGGACCGGGGAGCTGTTTTTT.

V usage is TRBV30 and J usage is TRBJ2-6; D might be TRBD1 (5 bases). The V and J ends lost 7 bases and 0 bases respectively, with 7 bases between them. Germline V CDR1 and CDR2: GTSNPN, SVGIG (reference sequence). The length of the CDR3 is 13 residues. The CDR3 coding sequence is TGTGCCTTAGACAGCTCTGGGGCCAACGTCCTGACTTTC. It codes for CALDSSGANVLTF.

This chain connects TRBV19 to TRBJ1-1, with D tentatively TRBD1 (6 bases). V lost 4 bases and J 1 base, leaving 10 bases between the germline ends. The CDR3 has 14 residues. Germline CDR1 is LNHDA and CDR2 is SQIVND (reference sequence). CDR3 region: CASSTLDRNTEAFF. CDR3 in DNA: TGTGCCAGTAGTACCCTGGACAGGAACACTGAAGCTTTCTTT.

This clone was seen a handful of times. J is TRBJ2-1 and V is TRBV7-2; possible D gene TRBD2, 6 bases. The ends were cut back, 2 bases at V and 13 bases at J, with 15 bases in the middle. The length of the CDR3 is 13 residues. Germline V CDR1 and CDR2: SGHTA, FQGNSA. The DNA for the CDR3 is TGTGCCAGCAGCTTACAGCGGCGGGATAATCAGTTCTTC. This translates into CASSLQRRDNQFF.

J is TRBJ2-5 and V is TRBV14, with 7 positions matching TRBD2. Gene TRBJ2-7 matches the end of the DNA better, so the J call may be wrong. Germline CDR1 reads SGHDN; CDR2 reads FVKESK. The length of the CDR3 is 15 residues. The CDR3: CASSPLGGGPDEQYF. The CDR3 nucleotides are TGTGCCAGCAGCCCTCTTGGGGGAGGGCCGGACGAGCAGTACTTC.

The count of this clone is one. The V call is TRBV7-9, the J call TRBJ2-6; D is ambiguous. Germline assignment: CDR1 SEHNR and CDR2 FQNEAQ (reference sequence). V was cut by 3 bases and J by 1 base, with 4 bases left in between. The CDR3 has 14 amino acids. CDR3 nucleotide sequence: TGTGCCAGCAGCTTGCGGTCTGGGGCCAACGTCCTGACTTTC. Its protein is CASSLRSGANVLTF.

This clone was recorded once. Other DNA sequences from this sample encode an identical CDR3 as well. This CDR3 reads CATSRSWTMGEQFF. The CDR3 region has the DNA TGTGCCACCAGCAGATCTTGGACTATGGGAGAGCAGTTCTTC. The chain combines TRBV15 with TRBJ2-1, with a tentative D call TRBD2 (6 bases). This CDR3 region has 14 residues. Trimming removed 2 bases at V and 10 bases at J, with 15 bases between. CDR1 and CDR2 (germline): LNHNV, YYDKDF (reference sequence).

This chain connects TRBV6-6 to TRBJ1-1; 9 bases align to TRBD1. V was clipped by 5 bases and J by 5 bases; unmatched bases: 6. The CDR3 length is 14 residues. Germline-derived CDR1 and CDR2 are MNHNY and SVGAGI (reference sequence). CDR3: CASSADRGKTEAFF. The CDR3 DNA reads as TGTGCCAGCAGTGCCGACAGGGGGAAAACTGAAGCTTTCTTT.

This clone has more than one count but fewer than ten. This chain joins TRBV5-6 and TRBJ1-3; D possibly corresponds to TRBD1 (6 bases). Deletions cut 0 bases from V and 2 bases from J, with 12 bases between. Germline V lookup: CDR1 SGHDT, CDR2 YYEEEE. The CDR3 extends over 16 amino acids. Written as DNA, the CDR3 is TGTGCCAGCAGCTTGGCCGGGGGGGACACTGGAAACACCATATATTTT. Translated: CASSLAGGDTGNTIYF. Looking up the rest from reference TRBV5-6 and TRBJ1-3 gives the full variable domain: DAGVTQSPTHLIKTRGQQVTLRCSPKSGHDTVSWYQQALGQGPQFIFQYYEEEERQRGNFPDRFSGHQFPNYSSELNVNALLLGDSALYLCASSLAGGDTGNTIYFGEGSWLTVV.